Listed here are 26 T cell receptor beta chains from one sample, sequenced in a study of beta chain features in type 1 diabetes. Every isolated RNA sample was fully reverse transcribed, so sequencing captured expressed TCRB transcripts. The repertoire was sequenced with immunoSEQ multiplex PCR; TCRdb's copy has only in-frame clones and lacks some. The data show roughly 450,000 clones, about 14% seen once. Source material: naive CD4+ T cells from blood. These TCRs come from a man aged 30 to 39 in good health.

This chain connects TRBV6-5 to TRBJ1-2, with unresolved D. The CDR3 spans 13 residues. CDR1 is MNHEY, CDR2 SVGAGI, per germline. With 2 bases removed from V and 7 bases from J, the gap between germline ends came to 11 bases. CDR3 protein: CASSYDVEFGYTF. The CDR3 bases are TGTGCCAGCAGTTACGACGTGGAATTTGGCTACACCTTC.

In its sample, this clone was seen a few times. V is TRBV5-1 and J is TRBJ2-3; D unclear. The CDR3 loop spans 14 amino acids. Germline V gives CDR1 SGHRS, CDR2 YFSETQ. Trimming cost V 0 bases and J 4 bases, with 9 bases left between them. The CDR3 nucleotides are TGCGCCAGCAGCTTGGTGCCTAGATCAGATACGCAGTATTTT. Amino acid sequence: CASSLVPRSDTQYF.

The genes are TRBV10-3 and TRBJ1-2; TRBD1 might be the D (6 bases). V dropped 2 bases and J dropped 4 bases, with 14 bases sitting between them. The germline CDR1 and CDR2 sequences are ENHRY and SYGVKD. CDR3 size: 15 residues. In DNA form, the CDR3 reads TGTGCCATCAGTGAGCCCGGGGGCCCTTCCTATGGCTACACCTTC. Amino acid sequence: CAISEPGGPSYGYTF.

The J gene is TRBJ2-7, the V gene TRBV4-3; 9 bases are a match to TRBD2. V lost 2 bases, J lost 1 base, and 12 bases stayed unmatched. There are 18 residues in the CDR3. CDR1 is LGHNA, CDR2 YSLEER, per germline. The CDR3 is CASSQLPNRLAGSYEQYV. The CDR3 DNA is TGCGCCAGCAGCCAACTCCCAAATCGCCTAGCGGGGTCCTACGAGCAGTACGTC.

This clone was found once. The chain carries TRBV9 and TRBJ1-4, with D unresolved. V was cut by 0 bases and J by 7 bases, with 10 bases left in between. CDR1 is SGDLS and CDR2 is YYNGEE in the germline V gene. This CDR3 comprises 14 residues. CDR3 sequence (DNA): TGTGCCAGCAGCGTAGGTGGAGGAGGTGAAAAACTGTTTTTT. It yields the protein CASSVGGGGEKLFF.

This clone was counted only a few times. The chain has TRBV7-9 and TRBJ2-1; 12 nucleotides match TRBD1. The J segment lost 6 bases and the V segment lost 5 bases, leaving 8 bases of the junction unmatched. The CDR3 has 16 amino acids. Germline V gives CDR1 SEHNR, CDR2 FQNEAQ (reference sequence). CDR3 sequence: CASSPSGTGGFNEQFF. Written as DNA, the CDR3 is TGTGCCAGCAGCCCCAGCGGGACAGGGGGCTTCAATGAGCAGTTCTTC.

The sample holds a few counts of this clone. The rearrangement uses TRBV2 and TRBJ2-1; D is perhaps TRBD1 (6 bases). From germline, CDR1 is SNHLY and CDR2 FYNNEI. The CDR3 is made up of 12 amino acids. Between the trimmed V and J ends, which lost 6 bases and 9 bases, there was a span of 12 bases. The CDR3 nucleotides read TGTGCCAGCAGATACGGACAGTTTGAGCAGTTCTTC. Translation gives CASRYGQFEQFF.

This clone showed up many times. The CDR3 nucleotides read TGTGCCTGGAGTGTACTACTGAACACCGGGGAGCTGTTTTTT. Its translation is CAWSVLLNTGELFF. The chain has TRBV30 and TRBJ2-2; no clear D. The CDR3 consists of 14 residues. V was shortened by 0 bases and J by 1 base, with 6 bases between the two germline ends. The germline V gene has CDR1 GTSNPN and CDR2 SVGIG (reference sequence).

This chain's CDR3 is CASSGGQKRAETQYF. CDR3 nucleotide sequence: TGTGCCAGCAGCGGAGGACAAAAAAGAGCGGAGACCCAGTACTTC. The chain carries TRBV5-6 and TRBJ2-5; D is possibly TRBD1 or TRBD2 (5 bases each). This CDR3 spans 15 amino acids. The germline V and J ends were trimmed by 4 bases and 5 bases, with 18 bases remaining between them. Germline V gene data show CDR1 as SGHDT and CDR2 as YYEEEE. The variable domain in full, with the rest retrieved from reference TRBV5-6 and TRBJ2-5, is DAGVTQSPTHLIKTRGQQVTLRCSPKSGHDTVSWYQQALGQGPQFIFQYYEEEERQRGNFPDRFSGHQFPNYSSELNVNALLLGDSALYLCASSGGQKRAETQYFGPGTRLLVL.

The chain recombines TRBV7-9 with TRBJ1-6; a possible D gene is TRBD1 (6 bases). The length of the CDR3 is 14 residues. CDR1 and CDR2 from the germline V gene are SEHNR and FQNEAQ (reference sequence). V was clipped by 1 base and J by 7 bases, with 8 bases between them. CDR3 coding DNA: TGTGCCAGCAGCTTAGTACAGGGCAATTCACCCCTCCACTTT. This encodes CASSLVQGNSPLHF.

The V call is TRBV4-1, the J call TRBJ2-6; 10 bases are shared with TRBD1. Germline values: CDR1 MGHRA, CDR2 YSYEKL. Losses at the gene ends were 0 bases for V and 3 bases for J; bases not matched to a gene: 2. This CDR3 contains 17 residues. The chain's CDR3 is CASSQEGQGLGANVLTF. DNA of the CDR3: TGCGCCAGCAGCCAAGAGGGACAGGGGCTTGGGGCCAACGTCCTGACTTTC.

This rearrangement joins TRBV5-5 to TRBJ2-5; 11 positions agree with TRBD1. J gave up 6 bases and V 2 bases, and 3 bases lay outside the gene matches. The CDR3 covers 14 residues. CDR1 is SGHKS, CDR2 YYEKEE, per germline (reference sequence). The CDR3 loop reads CASSFGQGAKTQYF. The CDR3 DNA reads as TGTGCCAGCAGCTTCGGACAGGGGGCGAAGACCCAGTACTTC. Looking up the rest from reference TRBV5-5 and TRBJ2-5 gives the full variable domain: DAGVTQSPTHLIKTRGQQVTLRCSPISGHKSVSWYQQVLGQGPQFIFQYYEKEERGRGNFPDRFSARQFPNYSSELNVNALLLGDSALYLCASSFGQGAKTQYFGPGTRLLVL.

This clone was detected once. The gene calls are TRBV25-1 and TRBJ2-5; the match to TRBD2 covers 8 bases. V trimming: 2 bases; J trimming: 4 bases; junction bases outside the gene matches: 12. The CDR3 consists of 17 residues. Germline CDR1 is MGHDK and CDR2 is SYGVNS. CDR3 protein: CASSEPRPGLAGETQYF. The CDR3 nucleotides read TGTGCCAGCAGTGAACCCAGACCGGGGCTAGCGGGAGAGACCCAGTACTTC.

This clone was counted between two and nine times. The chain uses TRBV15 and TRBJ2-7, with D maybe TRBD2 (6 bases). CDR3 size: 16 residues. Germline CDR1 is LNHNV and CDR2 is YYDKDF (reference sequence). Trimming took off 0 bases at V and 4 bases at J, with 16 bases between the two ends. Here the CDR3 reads CATSRDAGGIDYEQYF. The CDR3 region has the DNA TGTGCCACCAGCAGAGATGCGGGCGGGATCGATTACGAGCAGTACTTC.

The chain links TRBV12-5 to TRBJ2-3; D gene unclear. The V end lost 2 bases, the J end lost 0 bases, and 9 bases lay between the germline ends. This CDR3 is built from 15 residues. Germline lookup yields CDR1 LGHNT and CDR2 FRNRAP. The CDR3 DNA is TGTGCTAGTGGTTTGCCTCCCGACAGCACAGATACGCAGTATTTT. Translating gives CASGLPPDSTDTQYF.

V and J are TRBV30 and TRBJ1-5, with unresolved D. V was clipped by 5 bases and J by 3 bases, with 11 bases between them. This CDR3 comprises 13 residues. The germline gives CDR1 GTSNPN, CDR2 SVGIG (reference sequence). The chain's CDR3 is CAWADSSNQPQHF. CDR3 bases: TGTGCCTGGGCAGACTCTTCCAATCAGCCCCAGCATTTT.

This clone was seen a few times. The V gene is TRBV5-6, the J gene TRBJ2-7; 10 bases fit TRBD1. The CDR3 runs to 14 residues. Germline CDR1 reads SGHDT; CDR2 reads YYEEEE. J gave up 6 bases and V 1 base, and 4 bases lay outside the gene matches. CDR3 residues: CASSLTGQGFEQYV. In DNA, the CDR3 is TGTGCCAGCAGCTTGACGGGACAGGGGTTCGAGCAGTACGTC.

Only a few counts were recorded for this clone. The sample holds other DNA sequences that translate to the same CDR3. CDR3 protein: CAWRGLNTGELFF. The CDR3 DNA sequence: TGTGCCTGGAGGGGCCTGAACACCGGGGAGCTGTTTTTT. V and J are TRBV30 and TRBJ2-2; no definite D call. This CDR3 contains 13 residues. Germline V gene sequence: CDR1 GTSNPN, CDR2 SVGIG (reference sequence). Trimming shortened V by 3 bases and J by 1 base, and 6 bases separated the two germline ends.

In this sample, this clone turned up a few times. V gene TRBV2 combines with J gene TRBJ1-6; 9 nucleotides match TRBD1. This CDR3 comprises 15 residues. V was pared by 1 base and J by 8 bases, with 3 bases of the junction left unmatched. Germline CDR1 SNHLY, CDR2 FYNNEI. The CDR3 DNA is TGTGCCAGCAGTGAAGAGCGACAGGGGGATTCACCCCTCCACTTT. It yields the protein CASSEERQGDSPLHF.

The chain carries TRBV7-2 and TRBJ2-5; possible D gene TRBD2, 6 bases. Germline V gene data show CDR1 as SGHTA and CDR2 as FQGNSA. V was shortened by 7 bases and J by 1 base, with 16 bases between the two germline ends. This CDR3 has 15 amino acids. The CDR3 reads CASTVAGTSQETQYF. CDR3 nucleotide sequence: TGTGCCAGCACCGTGGCGGGAACCTCCCAAGAGACCCAGTACTTC.

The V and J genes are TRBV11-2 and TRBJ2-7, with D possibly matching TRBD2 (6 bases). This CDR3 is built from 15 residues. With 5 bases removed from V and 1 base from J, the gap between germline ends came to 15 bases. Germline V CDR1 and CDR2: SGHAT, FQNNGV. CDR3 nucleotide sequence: TGTGCCAGCAGCCCCCTCGGGGGATGGTCCTACGAGCAGTACTTC. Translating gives CASSPLGGWSYEQYF.

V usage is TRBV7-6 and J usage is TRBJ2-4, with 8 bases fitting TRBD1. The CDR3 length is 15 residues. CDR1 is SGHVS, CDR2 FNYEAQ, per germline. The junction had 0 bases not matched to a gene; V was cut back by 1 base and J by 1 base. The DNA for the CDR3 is TGTGCCAGCAGCTTAGGGACAGGGGCCAAAAACATTCAGTACTTC. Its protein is CASSLGTGAKNIQYF.

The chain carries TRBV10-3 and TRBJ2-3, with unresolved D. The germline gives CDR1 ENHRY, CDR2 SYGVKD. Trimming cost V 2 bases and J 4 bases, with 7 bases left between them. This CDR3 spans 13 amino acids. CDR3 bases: TGTGCCATCAGTGAGAAGTTTTCAGATACGCAGTATTTT. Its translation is CAISEKFSDTQYF.

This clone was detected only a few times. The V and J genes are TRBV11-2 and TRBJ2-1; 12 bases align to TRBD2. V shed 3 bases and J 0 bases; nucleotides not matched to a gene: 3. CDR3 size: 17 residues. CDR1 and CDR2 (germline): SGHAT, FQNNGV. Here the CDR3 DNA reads TGTGCCAGCAGCTTGACTAGCGGGGGATTCTCCTACAATGAGCAGTTCTTC. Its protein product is CASSLTSGGFSYNEQFF.

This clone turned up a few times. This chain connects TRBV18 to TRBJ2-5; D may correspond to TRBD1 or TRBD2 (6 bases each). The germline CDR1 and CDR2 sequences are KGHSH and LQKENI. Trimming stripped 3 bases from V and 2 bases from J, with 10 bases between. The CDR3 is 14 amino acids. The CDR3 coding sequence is TGTGCCAGCTCACCGCGGGACACACAAGAGACCCAGTACTTC. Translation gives CASSPRDTQETQYF.

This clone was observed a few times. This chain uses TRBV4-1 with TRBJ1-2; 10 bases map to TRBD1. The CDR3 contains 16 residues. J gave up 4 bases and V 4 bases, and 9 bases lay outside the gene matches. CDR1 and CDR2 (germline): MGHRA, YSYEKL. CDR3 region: CASSRGTGAEGYGYTF. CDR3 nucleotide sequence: TGCGCCAGCAGCCGGGGGACAGGGGCAGAGGGCTATGGCTACACCTTC.